This TCR beta chain emerged from a study of long-term antiretroviral therapy in people with HIV. CDR1 and CDR2 from the germline V gene are SEHNR and FQNEAQ (reference sequence). Trimming cost V 1 base and J 4 bases; bases outside gene matches: 5. There are 15 residues in the CDR3. Survey level was the resolution at which the v3.0 immunoSEQ assay ran. This table comes from immunoSEQ multiplex PCR, and its TCRdb copy is limited to in-frame clones, with some not included. The repertoire holds approximately 23,000 clones, 81% seen once, with about 7.7% in the top ten. This clonotype originated in a man aged 30 to 39 with HIV. The sample here was unsorted PBMCs, taken 1.5 years after starting antiretroviral therapy. V is TRBV7-9 and J is TRBJ2-5; TRBD2 aligns across 8 bases. The CDR3: CASSLVPGGPETQYF. The DNA of the CDR3 is TGTGCCAGCAGCTTAGTTCCGGGGGGGCCAGAGACCCAGTACTTC.